The 9 T cell receptor beta chains below were found in one sample sequenced in a study of blood T cell repertoires in COVID-19. Generated by immunoSEQ multiplex PCR, the TCRdb table keeps only in-frame clones and is missing some. The table records some 90,000 clones, 80% of them present only once. The specimen was peripheral blood. The receptor source for this set is a woman in her seventies with acute or convalescent COVID-19.

The chain recombines TRBV19 with TRBJ2-3; TRBD1 matches at 9 bases. V was clipped by 5 bases and J by 2 bases; unmatched bases: 5. Germline lookup yields CDR1 LNHDA and CDR2 SQIVND (reference sequence). This CDR3 is built from 15 residues. In DNA, the CDR3 is TGTGCCAGTAGTGCGGACAGGGGAGACACAGATACGCAGTATTTT. Translated: CASSADRGDTDTQYF.

This clone was observed a handful of times. This rearrangement joins TRBV3-1 (or the pseudogene TRBV3-2) to TRBJ1-5, with D tentatively TRBD1 (6 bases). Trimming shortened V by 3 bases and J by 4 bases, and 13 bases separated the two germline ends. Germline lookup yields CDR1 LGHDT and CDR2 YNNKEL (reference sequence). The CDR3 contains 15 residues. The CDR3 coding sequence is TGTGCCAGCAGCCAGGAACAGGGCAGGAATCAGCCCCAGCATTTT. Encoded protein: CASSQEQGRNQPQHF.

There are a few counts of this clone. This chain joins TRBV7-4 and TRBJ2-1; TRBD2 matches 11 bases. This CDR3 is built from 17 residues. Germline V gives CDR1 SGHVT, CDR2 SQSDAQ. V was pared by 8 bases and J by 3 bases, with 12 bases of the junction left unmatched. DNA of the CDR3: TGTGCCAGCCCCCAGACTAGCGGGATTTCTCTCTACAATGAGCAGTTCTTC. Translated, it gives CASPQTSGISLYNEQFF.

Here the CDR3 reads CASRRVGETQYF. The CDR3 nucleotides read TGTGCCAGCAGGAGGGTGGGGGAGACCCAGTACTTC. This chain joins TRBV6-5 and TRBJ2-5, with D tentatively TRBD2 (5 bases). Trimming removed 6 bases at V and 5 bases at J, with 10 bases between. Germline V gene lookup returns CDR1 MNHEY and CDR2 SVGAGI. CDR3 length equals 12 residues.

In DNA, the CDR3 is TGCGCCAGCAGTCAATACCCTAGTGTCGCCTACGAGCAGTACTTC. Encoded protein: CASSQYPSVAYEQYF. The V call is TRBV23-1, the J call TRBJ2-7; D gene unclear. TRBV23-1 carries the ORF label, with uncertain function. V was cut by 1 base and J by 2 bases, with 12 bases left in between. The CDR3 runs to 15 residues.

The chain employs TRBV27 and TRBJ1-2, with TRBD1 matching 8 bases. This CDR3 is 18 amino acids long. With V trimmed by 0 bases and J by 3 bases, 12 bases remained unmatched. Germline V gene lookup returns CDR1 MNHEY and CDR2 SMNVEV (reference sequence). The CDR3 loop reads CASSLSSAQGAQDYGYTF. The CDR3 DNA reads as TGTGCCAGCAGTTTATCGTCGGCCCAGGGGGCGCAGGACTATGGCTACACCTTC.

This rearrangement joins TRBV11-1 to TRBJ2-2; D is unclear. Germline V gives CDR1 SGHAT, CDR2 FQDESV (reference sequence). CDR3 length equals 12 residues. V was shortened by 7 bases and J by 3 bases, with 6 bases between the two germline ends. The CDR3 bases are TGTGCCAGCAAGAGCTACACCGGGGAGCTGTTTTTT. Its translation is CASKSYTGELFF.

This sequence joins TRBV18 and TRBJ2-7; possible D gene TRBD1, 6 bases. The CDR3 covers 13 residues. Per the germline V gene, CDR1 is KGHSH and CDR2 is LQKENI. Trimming took off 6 bases at V and 4 bases at J, with 13 bases between the two ends. The CDR3 DNA follows: TGTGCCAGCTCGCTACAACAGGGATACGAGCAGTACTTC. The encoded protein is CASSLQQGYEQYF. The full variable domain, completed using reference TRBV18 and TRBJ2-7, is NAGVMQNPRHLVRRRGQEARLRCSPMKGHSHVYWYRQLPEEGLKFMVYLQKENIIDESGMPKERFSAEFPKEGPSILRIQQVVRGDSAAYFCASSLQQGYEQYFGPGTRLTVT.

This clone was found a few times. This chain uses TRBV20-1 with TRBJ1-1, with TRBD1 as a possible D gene (5 bases). Germline CDR1 and CDR2: DFQATT and SNEGSKA (reference sequence). The CDR3 is 11 amino acids. The V end lost 5 bases, the J end lost 8 bases, and 12 bases lay between the germline ends. The DNA of the CDR3 is TGCAGTGCTCCGGTGGGGGGGGAAGCTTTCTTT. It specifies CSAPVGGEAFF.